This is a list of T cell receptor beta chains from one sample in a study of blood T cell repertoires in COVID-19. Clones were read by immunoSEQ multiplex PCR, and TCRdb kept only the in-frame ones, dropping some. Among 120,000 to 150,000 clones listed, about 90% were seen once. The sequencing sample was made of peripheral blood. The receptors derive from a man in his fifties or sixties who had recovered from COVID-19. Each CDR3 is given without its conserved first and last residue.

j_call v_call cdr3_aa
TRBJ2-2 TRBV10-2 ASSERGRGTGELF
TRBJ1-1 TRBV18 ASSQDPGLRAF
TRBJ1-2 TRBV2 ASSRDWGNYGYT
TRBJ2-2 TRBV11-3 ASSLASLDTGELF
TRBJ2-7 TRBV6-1 ASSEGQGQSYEQY
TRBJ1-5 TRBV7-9 ASSLGQGAKQPQH
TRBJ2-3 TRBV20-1 SASRSSGGTQY
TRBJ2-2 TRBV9 ASSPRVEAGELF
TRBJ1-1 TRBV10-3 ATWDRGRNTEAF
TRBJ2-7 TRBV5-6 ASSASSYEQY
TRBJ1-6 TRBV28 ASSHRPERRNSPLH
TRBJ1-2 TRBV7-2 ASSLASLNYGYT
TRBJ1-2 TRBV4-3 ASSQTGGYYGYT
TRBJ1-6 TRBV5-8 ASSFLSYNSPLH
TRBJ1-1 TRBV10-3 AISDIADREAF
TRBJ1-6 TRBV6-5 ASSRPGQGNSPLH
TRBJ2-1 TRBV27 ASSLTGARNEQF
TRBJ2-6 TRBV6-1 ASSGITQGSGANVLT
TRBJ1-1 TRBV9 ASSVGIGASNTEAF
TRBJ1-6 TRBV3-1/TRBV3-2 ASSQGRGSPLH
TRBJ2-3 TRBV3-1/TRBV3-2 ASSQVLADTQY
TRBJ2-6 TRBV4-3 ASSQRTSSGANVLT
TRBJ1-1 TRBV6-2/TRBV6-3 ASSPGTGFMGTEAF
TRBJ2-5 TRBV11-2 ASSEMSGTGGPDQY
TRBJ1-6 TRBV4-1 ASSQEFLNSPLH
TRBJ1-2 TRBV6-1 ASSDVPGQGAGGYT
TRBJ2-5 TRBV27 ASSSTSRGEETQY
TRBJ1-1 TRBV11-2 ASSLVAKNTEAF
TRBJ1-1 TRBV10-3 AIRTVQGAGDTEAF
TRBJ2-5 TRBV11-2 ASSLDRGLRQETQY